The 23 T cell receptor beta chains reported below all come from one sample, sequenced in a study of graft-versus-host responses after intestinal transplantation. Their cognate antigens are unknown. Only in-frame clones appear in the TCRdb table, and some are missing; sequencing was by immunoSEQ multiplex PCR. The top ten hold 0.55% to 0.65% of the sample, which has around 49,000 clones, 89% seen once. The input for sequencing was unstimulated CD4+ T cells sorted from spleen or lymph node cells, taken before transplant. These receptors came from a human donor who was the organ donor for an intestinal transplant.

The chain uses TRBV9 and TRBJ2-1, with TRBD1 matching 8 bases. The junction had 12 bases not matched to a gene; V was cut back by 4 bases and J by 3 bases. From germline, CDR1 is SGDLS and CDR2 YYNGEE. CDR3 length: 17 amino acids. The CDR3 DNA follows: TGTGCCAGCAGCCCCCAGGGGGCTATGGGCCGCTACAATGAGCAGTTCTTC. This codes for CASSPQGAMGRYNEQFF.

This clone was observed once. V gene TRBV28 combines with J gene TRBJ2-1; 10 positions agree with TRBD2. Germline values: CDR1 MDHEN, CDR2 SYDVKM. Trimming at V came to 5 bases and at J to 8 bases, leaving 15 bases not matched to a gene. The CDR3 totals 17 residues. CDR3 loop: CASSPQREGRIYHEQFF. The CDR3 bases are TGTGCCAGCAGTCCACAGCGGGAGGGCCGGATTTACCATGAGCAGTTCTTC.

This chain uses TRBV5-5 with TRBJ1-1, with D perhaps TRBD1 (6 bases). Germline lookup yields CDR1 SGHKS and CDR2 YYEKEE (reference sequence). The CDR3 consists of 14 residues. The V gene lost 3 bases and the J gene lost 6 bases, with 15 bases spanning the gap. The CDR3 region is CASSSDWGGAEAFF. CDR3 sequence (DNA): TGTGCCAGCAGCTCCGACTGGGGGGGCGCTGAAGCTTTCTTT.

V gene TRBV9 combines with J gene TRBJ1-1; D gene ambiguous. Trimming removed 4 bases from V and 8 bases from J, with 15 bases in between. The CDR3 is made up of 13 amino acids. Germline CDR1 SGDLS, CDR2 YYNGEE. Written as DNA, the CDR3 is TGTGCCAGCAGCCCGCGGCCGGGCGGGGAAGCTTTCTTT. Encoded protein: CASSPRPGGEAFF.

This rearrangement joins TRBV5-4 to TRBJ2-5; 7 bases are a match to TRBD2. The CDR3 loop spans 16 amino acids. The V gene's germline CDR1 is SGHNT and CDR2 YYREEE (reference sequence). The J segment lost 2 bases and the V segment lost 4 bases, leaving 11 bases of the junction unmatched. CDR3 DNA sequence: TGTGCCAGCAGCCCCGGGGTAGCGGGCGATCAAGAGACCCAGTACTTC. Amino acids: CASSPGVAGDQETQYF. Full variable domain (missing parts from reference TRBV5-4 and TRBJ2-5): ETGVTQSPTHLIKTRGQQVTLRCSSQSGHNTVSWYQQALGQGPQFIFQYYREEENGRGNFPPRFSGLQFPNYSSELNVNALELDDSALYLCASSPGVAGDQETQYFGPGTRLLVL.

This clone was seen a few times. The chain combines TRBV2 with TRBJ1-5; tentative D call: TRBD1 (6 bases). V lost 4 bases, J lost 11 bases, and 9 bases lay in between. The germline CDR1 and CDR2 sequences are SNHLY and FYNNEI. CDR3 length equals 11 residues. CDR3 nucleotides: TGTGCCAGCAGTGTAAAGGGGGCCCAGCATTTT. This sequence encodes CASSVKGAQHF.

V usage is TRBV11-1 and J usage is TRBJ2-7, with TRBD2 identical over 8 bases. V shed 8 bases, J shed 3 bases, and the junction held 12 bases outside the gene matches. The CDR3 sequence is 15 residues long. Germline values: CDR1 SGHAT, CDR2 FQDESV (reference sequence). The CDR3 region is CASSPPGLEVYEQYF. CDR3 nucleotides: TGTGCCAGCTCCCCCCCGGGACTAGAGGTCTACGAGCAGTACTTC.

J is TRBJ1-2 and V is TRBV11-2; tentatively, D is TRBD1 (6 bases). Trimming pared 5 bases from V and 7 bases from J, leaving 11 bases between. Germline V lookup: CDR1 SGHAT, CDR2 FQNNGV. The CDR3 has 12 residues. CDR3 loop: CASSSGQPGYTF. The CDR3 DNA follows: TGTGCCAGCAGCAGTGGACAGCCTGGCTACACCTTC.

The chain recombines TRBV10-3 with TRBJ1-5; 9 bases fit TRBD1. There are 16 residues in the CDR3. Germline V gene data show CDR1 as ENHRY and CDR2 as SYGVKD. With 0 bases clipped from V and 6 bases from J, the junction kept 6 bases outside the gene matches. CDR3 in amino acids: CAISESTGGGGQPQHF. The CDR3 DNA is TGTGCCATCAGTGAGTCTACAGGGGGCGGGGGTCAGCCCCAGCATTTT.

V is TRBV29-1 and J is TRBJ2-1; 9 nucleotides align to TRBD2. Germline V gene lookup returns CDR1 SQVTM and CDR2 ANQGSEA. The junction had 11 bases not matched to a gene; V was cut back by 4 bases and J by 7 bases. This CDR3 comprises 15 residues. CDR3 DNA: TGCAGCGTTGGTTTGGGGACTAGCTGGGTGAATGAGCAGTTCTTC. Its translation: CSVGLGTSWVNEQFF.

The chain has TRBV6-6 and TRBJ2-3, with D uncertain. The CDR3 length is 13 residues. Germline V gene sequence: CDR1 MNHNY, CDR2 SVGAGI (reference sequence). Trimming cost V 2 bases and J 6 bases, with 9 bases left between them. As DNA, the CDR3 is TGTGCCAGCAGTTACCCGGGTGTGGATACGCAGTATTTT. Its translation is CASSYPGVDTQYF.

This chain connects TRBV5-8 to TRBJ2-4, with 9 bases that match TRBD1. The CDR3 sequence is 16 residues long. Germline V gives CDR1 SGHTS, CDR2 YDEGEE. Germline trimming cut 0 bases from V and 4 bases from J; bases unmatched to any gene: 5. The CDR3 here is CASSLEGQGYKNIQYF. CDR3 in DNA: TGTGCCAGCAGCTTGGAGGGACAGGGATATAAAAACATTCAGTACTTC. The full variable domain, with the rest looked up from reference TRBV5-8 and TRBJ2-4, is EAGVTQSPTHLIKTRGQQATLRCSPISGHTSVYWYQQALGLGLQFLLWYDEGEERNRGNFPPRFSGRQFPNYSSELNVNALELEDSALYLCASSLEGQGYKNIQYFGAGTRLSVL.

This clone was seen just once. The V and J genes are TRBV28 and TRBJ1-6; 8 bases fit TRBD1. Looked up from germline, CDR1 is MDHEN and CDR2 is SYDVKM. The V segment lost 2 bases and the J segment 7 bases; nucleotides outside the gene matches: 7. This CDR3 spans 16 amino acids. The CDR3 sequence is CASSLADRGGNSPLHF. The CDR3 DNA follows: TGTGCCAGCAGTTTAGCCGACAGGGGAGGCAATTCACCCCTCCACTTT. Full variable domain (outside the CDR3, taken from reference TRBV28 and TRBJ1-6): DVKVTQSSRYLVKRTGEKVFLECVQDMDHENMFWYRQDPGLGLRLIYFSYDVKMKEKGDIPEGYSVSREKKERFSLILESASTNQTSMYLCASSLADRGGNSPLHFGNGTRLTVT.

CDR3 loop: CASTNIDRGVPGELFF. The CDR3, as DNA: TGTGCCAGCACCAACATAGACAGGGGCGTTCCCGGGGAGCTGTTTTTT. The V and J genes are TRBV5-4 and TRBJ2-2, with 8 bases fitting TRBD1. J was trimmed by 6 bases and V by 6 bases; bases with no gene match: 13. The CDR3 consists of 16 residues. Germline assignment: CDR1 SGHNT and CDR2 YYREEE (reference sequence).

CDR3 amino acids: CASSSTGGTDTQYF. The CDR3 DNA is TGTGCCAGCAGTTCCACCGGGGGCACAGATACGCAGTATTTT. The chain combines TRBV28 with TRBJ2-3, with a possible D match to TRBD2 (5 bases). Germline CDR1 MDHEN, CDR2 SYDVKM. This CDR3 is 14 amino acids long. The V end was cut by 4 bases, the J end by 1 base, with 9 bases between.

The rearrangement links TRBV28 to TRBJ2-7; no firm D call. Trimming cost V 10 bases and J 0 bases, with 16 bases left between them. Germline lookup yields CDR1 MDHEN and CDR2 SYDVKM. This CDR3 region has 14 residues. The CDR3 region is CATSRGHSSYEQYF. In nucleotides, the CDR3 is TGTGCCACCTCGCGTGGGCATAGCTCCTACGAGCAGTACTTC.

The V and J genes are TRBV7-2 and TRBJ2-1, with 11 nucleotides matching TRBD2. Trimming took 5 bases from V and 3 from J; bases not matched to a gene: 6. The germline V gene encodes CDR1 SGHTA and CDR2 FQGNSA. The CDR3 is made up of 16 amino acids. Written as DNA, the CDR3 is TGTGCCAGCAGCCCCACCGGGACTAGCGGCTACAATGAGCAGTTCTTC. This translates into CASSPTGTSGYNEQFF.

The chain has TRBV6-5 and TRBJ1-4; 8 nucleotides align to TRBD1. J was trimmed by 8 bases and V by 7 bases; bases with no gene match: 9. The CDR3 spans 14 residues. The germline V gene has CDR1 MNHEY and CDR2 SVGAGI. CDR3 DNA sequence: TGTGCCAGCAAACTGGACAGGGTGGACGAAAAACTGTTTTTT. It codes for CASKLDRVDEKLFF.

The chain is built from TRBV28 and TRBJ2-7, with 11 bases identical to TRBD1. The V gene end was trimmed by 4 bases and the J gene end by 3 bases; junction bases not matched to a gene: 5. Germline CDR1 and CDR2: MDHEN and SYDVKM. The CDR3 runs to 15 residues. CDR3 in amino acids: CASSSPGTGGYEQYF. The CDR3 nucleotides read TGTGCCAGCAGTTCCCCCGGGACAGGGGGCTACGAGCAGTACTTC.

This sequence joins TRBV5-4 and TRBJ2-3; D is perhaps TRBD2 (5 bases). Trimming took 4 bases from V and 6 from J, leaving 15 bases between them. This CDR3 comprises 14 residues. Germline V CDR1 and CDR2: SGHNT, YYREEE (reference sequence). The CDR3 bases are TGTGCCAGCAGCCCCAGCGGACCAGCGGATACGCAGTATTTT. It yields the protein CASSPSGPADTQYF.

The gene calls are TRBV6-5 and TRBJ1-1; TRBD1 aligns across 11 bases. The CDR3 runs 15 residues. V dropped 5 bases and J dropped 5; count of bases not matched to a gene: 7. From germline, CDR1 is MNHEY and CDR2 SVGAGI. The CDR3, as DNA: TGTGCCAGCAGTGTAGGACAGGGGGCTTGGACTGAAGCTTTCTTT. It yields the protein CASSVGQGAWTEAFF.

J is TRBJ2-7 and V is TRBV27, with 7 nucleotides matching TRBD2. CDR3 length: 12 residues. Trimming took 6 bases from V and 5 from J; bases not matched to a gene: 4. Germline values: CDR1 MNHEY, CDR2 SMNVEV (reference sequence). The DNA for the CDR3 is TGTGCCAGCAGATCCCTAGCGGACGAGCAGTACTTC. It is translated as CASRSLADEQYF.

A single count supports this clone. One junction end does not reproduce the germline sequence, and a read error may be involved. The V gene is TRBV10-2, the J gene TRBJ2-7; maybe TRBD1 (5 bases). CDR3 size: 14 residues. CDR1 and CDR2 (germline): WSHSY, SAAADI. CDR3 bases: TGCGCCAGCAGTGATATAGGACACCTCTACCAGCAGTACTTC. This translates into CASSDIGHLYQQYF.